Listed below are T cell receptor beta chains from one sample, sequenced in a study of identical twins. TCRdb analysed the 5' RACE reads with MiXCR anew, one entry per CDR3 protein. The sample comprises around 510,000 distinct CDR3 sequences, around 15% of which are singletons, and more than 0.8% rests with the top ten. These data also formed part of another study, on yellow fever vaccine responses in identical twins.

The sample taken for sequencing was CD4+ T cells sorted from blood. Receptor source: a young woman in good health. CDR3s include the opening cysteine and the closing phenylalanine or tryptophan. A D gene is named only where the DNA matches it firmly. The size field is filled for only some rows; it gives once, few, many or a size class.

V,D,size,J,DNA,CDR3
TRBV27,NA,NA,TRBJ2-7,TGTGCCAGCAGTTTAGAAGCGCAAGGAATTTACGAGCAGTACTTC,CASSLEAQGIYEQYF
TRBV6-2/TRBV6-3,TRBD2,NA,TRBJ2-2,TGTGCCAGCAGTTACTCCGGGACTAGCGTCACCGGGGAGCTGTTTTTT,CASSYSGTSVTGELFF
TRBV5-1,TRBD1,NA,TRBJ2-1,TGCGCCAGCAGCTCGGGACAGGGTCAAAATGAGCAGTTCTTC,CASSSGQGQNEQFF
TRBV18,TRBD2,NA,TRBJ2-3,TGTGCCAGCTCAGTTGGACTAGCGGGAGTAACAGATACGCAGTATTTT,CASSVGLAGVTDTQYF
TRBV6-2/TRBV6-3,NA,NA,TRBJ2-5,TGTGCCAGCAAGGTATATAGGGACAACCAAGAGACCCAGTACTTC,CASKVYRDNQETQYF
TRBV10-3,NA,many,TRBJ2-5,TGTGCCATCAGTGAGTCGACGTTTTTCTTCCAAGAGACCCAGTACTTC,CAISESTFFFQETQYF
TRBV7-3,TRBD1,few,TRBJ1-4,TGTGCCAGCAGCCGGACAGGGGGCAAGGAAAAACTGTTTTTT,CASSRTGGKEKLFF
TRBV7-9,NA,NA,TRBJ1-4,TGTGCCAGCAGCTTAGTTGCTGGGGCAGGCGATAATGAAAAACTGTTTTTT,CASSLVAGAGDNEKLFF
TRBV19,NA,NA,TRBJ2-7,TGTGCCAGTAGTATAATGGCACTAGGATCCTACGAGCAGTACTTC,CASSIMALGSYEQYF
TRBV20-1,NA,NA,TRBJ2-7,TGCAGTGCTGGGGGACACTCCAGCTCCTACGAGCAGTACTTC,CSAGGHSSSYEQYF
TRBV7-9,NA,many,TRBJ2-1,TGTGCCAGCAGTCCTGGGGTACAGGGATTTTACAATGAGCAGTTCTTC,CASSPGVQGFYNEQFF
TRBV12-3/TRBV12-4,TRBD1,few,TRBJ2-5,TGTGCCAGCAGTACCTGGGACAGGGCGGCGAAAAGGCAAGAGACCCAGTACTTC,CASSTWDRAAKRQETQYF
TRBV29-1,NA,NA,TRBJ2-5,TGCAGCGTTGCCCTCACGTCCGGCCAGACCCAGTACTTC,CSVALTSGQTQYF
TRBV4-2,NA,NA,TRBJ1-1,TGTGCCAGCAGCCAAGGGGAGGGACGGACCCCTGAAGCTTTCTTT,CASSQGEGRTPEAFF
TRBV6-1,NA,few,TRBJ1-5,TGTGCCAGCAGTCTAGCAGACAGGAGGGATCAGCCCCAGCATTTT,CASSLADRRDQPQHF
TRBV3-1,NA,NA,TRBJ1-3,TGTGCCAGCAGCCACCGACTGAACTCTGGAAACACCATATATTTT,CASSHRLNSGNTIYF
TRBV27,NA,few,TRBJ2-7,TGTGCCAGCAGTCCTTCCGAAAAAAGCGGGTTCCCCTACGAGCAGTACTTC,CASSPSEKSGFPYEQYF
TRBV27,NA,few,TRBJ1-2,TGTGCCAGCAGTCTTAGAGGCCATGGCTACACCTTC,CASSLRGHGYTF
TRBV27,NA,NA,TRBJ2-1,TGTGCCAGCAAGGAGGCCTACAATGAGCAGTTCTTC,CASKEAYNEQFF
TRBV6-2/TRBV6-3,NA,NA,TRBJ2-3,TGTGCCAGCAGTTCCGCCGGGAGCGAGGGAGATACGCAGTATTTT,CASSSAGSEGDTQYF
TRBV6-5,TRBD1,few,TRBJ1-6,TGTGCCAGCAGTTACTCGGCCAGGGGGCAATCACCCCTCCACTTT,CASSYSARGQSPLHF
TRBV5-6,TRBD1,few,TRBJ1-6,TGTGCCAGCAGCTTGTGGGGACAGGGGTTTTCACCCCTCCACTTT,CASSLWGQGFSPLHF
TRBV5-5,TRBD2,NA,TRBJ2-2,TGTGCCAGCAGCTCCGGGACTAGTGACACCGGGGAGCTGTTTTTT,CASSSGTSDTGELFF
TRBV5-6,TRBD2,NA,TRBJ2-1,TGTGCCAGCAGCCTCCGGGTAGCGGGACACTCCTACAATGAGCAGTTCTTC,CASSLRVAGHSYNEQFF
TRBV4-2,TRBD2,few,TRBJ2-2,TGTGCCAGCAGCCAAGATTCGGGACTACAAACCGGGGAGCTGTTTTTT,CASSQDSGLQTGELFF
TRBV6-2/TRBV6-3,NA,NA,TRBJ2-1,TGTGCCAGCCTAACCCCTGGGGGGTACTCCTACAATGAGCAGTTCTTC,CASLTPGGYSYNEQFF
TRBV11-2,NA,NA,TRBJ2-1,TGTGCCAGCAGCTCTACTTTCCAGGGTTTCGGCTCCTACAATGAGCAGTTCTTC,CASSSTFQGFGSYNEQFF
TRBV20-1,TRBD2,few,TRBJ2-1,TGCAGTGTACTAGCGGTCTCCTACAATGAGCAGTTCTTC,CSVLAVSYNEQFF
TRBV25-1,NA,NA,TRBJ2-5,TGTGCCAGCAGTGAACCTAGGAACCAAGAGACCCAGTACTTC,CASSEPRNQETQYF
TRBV7-8,TRBD1,many,TRBJ2-1,TGTGCCAGCAGCTTTTCCTCCGGGACAGGGCTAAGGGGTGAGCAGTTCTTC,CASSFSSGTGLRGEQFF